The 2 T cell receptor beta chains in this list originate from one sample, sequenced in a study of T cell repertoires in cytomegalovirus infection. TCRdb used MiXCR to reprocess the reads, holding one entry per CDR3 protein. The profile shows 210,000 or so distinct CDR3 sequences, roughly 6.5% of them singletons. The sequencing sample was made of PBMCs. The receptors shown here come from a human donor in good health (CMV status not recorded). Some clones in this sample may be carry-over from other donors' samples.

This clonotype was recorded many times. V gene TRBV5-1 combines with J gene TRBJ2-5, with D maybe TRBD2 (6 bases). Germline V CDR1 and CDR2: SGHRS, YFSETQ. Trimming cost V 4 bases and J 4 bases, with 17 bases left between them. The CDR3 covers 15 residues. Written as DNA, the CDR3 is TGCGCCAGCAGCCCACGGGGGAGCGGAGGAGAGACCCAGTACTTC. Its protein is CASSPRGSGGETQYF.

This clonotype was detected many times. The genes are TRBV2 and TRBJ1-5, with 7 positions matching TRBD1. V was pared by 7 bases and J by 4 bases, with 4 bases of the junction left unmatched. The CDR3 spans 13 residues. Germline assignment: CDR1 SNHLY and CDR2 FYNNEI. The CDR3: CASKGDSNQPQHF. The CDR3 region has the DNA TGTGCCAGCAAGGGGGACAGTAATCAGCCCCAGCATTTT. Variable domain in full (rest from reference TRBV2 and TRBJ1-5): EPEVTQTPSHQVTQMGQEVILRCVPISNHLYFYWYRQILGQKVEFLVSFYNNEISEKSEIFDDQFSVERPDGSNFTLKIRSTKLEDSAMYFCASKGDSNQPQHFGDGTRLSIL.